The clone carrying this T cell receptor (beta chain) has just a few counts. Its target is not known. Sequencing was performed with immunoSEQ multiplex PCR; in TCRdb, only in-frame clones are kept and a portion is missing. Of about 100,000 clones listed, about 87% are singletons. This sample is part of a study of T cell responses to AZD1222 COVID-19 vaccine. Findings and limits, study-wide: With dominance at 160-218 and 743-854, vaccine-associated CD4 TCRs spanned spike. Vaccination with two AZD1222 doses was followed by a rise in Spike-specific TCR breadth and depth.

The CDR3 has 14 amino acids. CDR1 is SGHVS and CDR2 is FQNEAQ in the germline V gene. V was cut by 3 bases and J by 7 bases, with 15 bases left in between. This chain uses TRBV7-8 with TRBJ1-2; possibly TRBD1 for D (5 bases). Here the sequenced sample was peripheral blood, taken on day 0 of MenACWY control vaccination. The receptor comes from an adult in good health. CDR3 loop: CASSLTVSGRGYTF. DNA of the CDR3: TGTGCCAGCAGCTTGACAGTCTCCGGCCGTGGCTACACCTTC.